This T cell receptor (beta chain) was retrieved from a study of T cells in localized non-small cell lung cancer (dated by TCRdb to the early 2020s). Describing the broader study: Comparing tumors with uninvolved tumor-adjacent lungs, the study looked at the T cell repertoires of about 240 patients with early-stage NSCLC. All 240 or so NSCLC patients in the cohort were treatment-naive and had localized lung tumors that were resected. A mean age of roughly 64 years was recorded for the NSCLC patients, of whom roughly 130 were male and about a hundred were female.

TCR beta CDR3 regions were sequenced from DNA using the immunoSEQ Assay. On the study's bioinformatics: T cell density was computed as TCR beta template counts normalized to usable DNA estimated by amplifying housekeeping genes. Using the preseqR package, richness was estimated by extrapolating to 120,000 templates for tissue samples and 400,000 templates for PBMC samples. Clonality was defined as one minus Pielou's evenness. Tissue-enriched TCRs were identified through differential abundance testing performed on productive amino-acid clonotypes, with a minimum total count of 5 and an alpha of 0.1. The Jaccard Index and the Morisita Overlap Index were used to measure repertoire overlap between compartments. GLIPH grouped TCR beta CDR3s together with public tetramer-defined viral CDR3s, and a viral motif had to include at least three viral sequences and show V-gene enrichment. The table comes from immuneACCESS by way of TCRdb, which keeps in-frame sequences with V and J called. Part of the clones is missing from these tables; in studies checked, under half for an unresolved V gene and the rest for unknown reasons. The DNA gave D and trimming, while V, J and clone size come from that table. The sample table holds approximately 41,000 clones, of which about nine tenths were seen once. The ten largest make up under 7% of the sample.

At diagnosis, peripheral blood, uninvolved tumor-adjacent lung and tumor were collected and were preserved as a mix of fresh-frozen and FFPE material. For TCR repertoire profiling, the blood samples were analyzed as peripheral blood mononuclear cells. Results the study describes overall, beyond this receptor: Multi-region tumor sequencing was not performed, so intratumor heterogeneity could not be excluded. A median of approximately 57 of the top 100 tumor clones were detected in paired uninvolved adjacent lung, and under 30 of these tumor clones were also found among the top 100 clones of the paired uninvolved adjacent lung. Since the design was exploratory, TCR variables were selected using unadjusted p-values with no false-discovery rate correction. Uninvolved tumor-adjacent lung showed the highest T cell clonality, higher than tumor, which suggests more focused antigenic responses in the adjacent lung. Higher blood T cell density associated with longer overall survival, while higher adjacent-lung clonality associated with shorter survival.

In its sample, this clone was seen once. Its antigen target is currently unknown. Base qualities were left out, and no much larger clone turns up one base away. The germline V gene specifies SGHTA as CDR1 and FQGNSA as CDR2. For this chain, trimming is 1 base at the V end and 3 bases at the J end, and the number of junction bases without a gene match is 6. The CDR3 runs 17 residues from the cysteine to the phenylalanine. Left in the record is the CDR3 DNA by itself, 51 bases read in frame from the first base. This receptor was taken from a male donor older than 55 with stage II lung adenocarcinoma. The chain employs TRBV7-2 and TRBJ2-3; 11 junctional bases match TRBD2. This material consisted of peripheral blood mononuclear cells, taken before any cancer treatment. The bases read TGTGCCAGCAGCTTAGGATTACTAGCGGGAGATACAGATACGCAGTATTTT. This encodes CASSLGLLAGDTDTQYF.